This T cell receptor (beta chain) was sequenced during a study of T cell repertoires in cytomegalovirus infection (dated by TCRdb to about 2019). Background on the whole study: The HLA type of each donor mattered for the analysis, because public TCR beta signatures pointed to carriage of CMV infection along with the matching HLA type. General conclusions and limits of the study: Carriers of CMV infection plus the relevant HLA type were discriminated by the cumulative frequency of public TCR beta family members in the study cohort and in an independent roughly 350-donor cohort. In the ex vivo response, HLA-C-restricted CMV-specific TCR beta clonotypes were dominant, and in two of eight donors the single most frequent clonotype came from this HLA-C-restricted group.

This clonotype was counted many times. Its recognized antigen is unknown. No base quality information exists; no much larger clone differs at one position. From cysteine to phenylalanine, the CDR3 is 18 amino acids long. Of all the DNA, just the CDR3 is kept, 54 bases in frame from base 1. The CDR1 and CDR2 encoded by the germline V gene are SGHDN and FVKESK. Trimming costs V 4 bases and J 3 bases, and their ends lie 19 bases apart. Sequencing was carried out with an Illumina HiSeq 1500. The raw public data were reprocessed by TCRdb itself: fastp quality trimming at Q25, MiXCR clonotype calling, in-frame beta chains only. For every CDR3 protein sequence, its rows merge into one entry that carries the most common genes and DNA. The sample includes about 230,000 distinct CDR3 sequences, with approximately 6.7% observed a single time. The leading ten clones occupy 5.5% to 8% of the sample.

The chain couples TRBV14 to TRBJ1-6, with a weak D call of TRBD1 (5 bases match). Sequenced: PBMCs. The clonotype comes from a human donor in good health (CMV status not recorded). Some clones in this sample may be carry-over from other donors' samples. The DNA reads TGTGCCAGCAGCCCCCAGCCCCGGGGGTTGGGCTATAATTCACCCCTCCACTTT. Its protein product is CASSPQPRGLGYNSPLHF.